A selection of T cell receptor beta chains follows, all from one sample in a study of vaccination effects on CD4 cells after COVID-19. These receptors are not linked to any known antigen. Data came from immunoSEQ multiplex PCR; TCRdb stores just in-frame clones and leaves some out. The sample consists of around 68,000 clones, about four fifths of them appearing once. The sample here was CD4+ T cells from PBMCs cultured with SARS-CoV-2 spike peptides, taken before COVID-19 vaccination. These receptors came from a human donor who received a COVID-19 vaccine. The CDR3 runs from the conserved cysteine through the conserved F or W. Each record gives: clone size, J gene, D gene, V gene, CDR3 protein, CDR3 DNA. The D gene is left open where the match is weak. Size tells how often a clone was seen (once, few, many) or the class of an expanded clone, and some rows leave it out.

size: once; J: TRBJ1-4; D: -; V: TRBV5-1; CDR3: CASSLRGPANEKLFF; DNA: TGCGCCAGCAGCCTGCGGGGGCCTGCTAATGAAAAACTGTTTTTT
size: -; J: TRBJ1-4; D: TRBD1; V: TRBV5-1; CDR3: CASSLGQAGKLFF; DNA: TGCGCCAGCAGCCTGGGACAGGCGGGAAAACTGTTTTTT
size: few; J: TRBJ1-3; D: -; V: TRBV27; CDR3: CARKLFSGNTIYF; DNA: TGTGCCAGAAAACTGTTCTCTGGAAACACCATATATTTT
size: few; J: TRBJ1-2; D: -; V: TRBV24-1; CDR3: CATSDFGRRHGYTF; DNA: TGTGCCACCAGTGATTTCGGCAGGAGGCATGGCTACACCTTC
size: -; J: TRBJ2-6; D: -; V: TRBV6-2/TRBV6-3; CDR3: CASSHKVGRNSGANVLTF; DNA: TGTGCCAGCAGCCACAAGGTAGGGCGTAACTCTGGGGCCAACGTCCTGACTTTC
size: -; J: TRBJ2-5; D: TRBD1; V: TRBV7-6; CDR3: CASSLGTGSQETQYF; DNA: TGTGCCAGCAGCCTCGGGACAGGTAGTCAAGAGACCCAGTACTTC
size: -; J: TRBJ1-1; D: -; V: TRBV7-3; CDR3: CASSPFAGKGLNTEAFF; DNA: TGTGCCAGCAGCCCCTTTGCAGGGAAAGGGCTGAACACTGAAGCTTTCTTT
size: -; J: TRBJ2-5; D: -; V: TRBV11-3; CDR3: CASSAGGLEETQYF; DNA: TGTGCCAGCAGCGCAGGAGGCCTGGAAGAGACCCAGTACTTC
size: -; J: TRBJ2-3; D: -; V: TRBV10-3; CDR3: CAISVPGTDTQYF; DNA: TGTGCCATCAGTGTTCCTGGCACAGATACGCAGTATTTT
size: -; J: TRBJ2-5; D: TRBD2; V: TRBV25-1; CDR3: CASSSGAGPQETQYF; DNA: TGTGCCAGCAGTTCAGGAGCGGGGCCGCAAGAGACCCAGTACTTC
size: -; J: TRBJ1-5; D: -; V: TRBV19; CDR3: CASSIGRVQGQPQHF; DNA: TGTGCCAGTAGTATAGGAAGGGTACAGGGTCAGCCCCAGCATTTT
size: -; J: TRBJ1-2; D: -; V: TRBV19; CDR3: CASSTPDRSYGYTF; DNA: TGTGCCAGTAGTACCCCAGACAGAAGTTATGGCTACACCTTC
size: -; J: TRBJ2-3; D: TRBD2; V: TRBV20-1; CDR3: CSASLTSGGGTQYF; DNA: TGCAGTGCTAGTCTGACTAGCGGGGGAGGGACGCAGTATTTT
size: -; J: TRBJ2-1; D: -; V: TRBV4-3; CDR3: CASSRNSGGLNEQFF; DNA: TGCGCCAGCAGCCGAAATTCCGGGGGGCTCAATGAGCAGTTCTTC
size: once; J: TRBJ1-6; D: -; V: TRBV6-6; CDR3: CASRPRWGLNSPLHF; DNA: TGTGCCAGCAGACCCAGATGGGGGTTAAATTCACCCCTCCACTTT
size: -; J: TRBJ2-1; D: TRBD2; V: TRBV18; CDR3: CASSYSLAAPYNEQFF; DNA: TGTGCCAGCTCATACTCACTAGCGGCCCCCTACAATGAGCAGTTCTTC
size: few; J: TRBJ1-1; D: -; V: TRBV3-1/TRBV3-2; CDR3: CASESAPGTEAFF; DNA: TGTGCCAGCGAGTCCGCGCCGGGCACTGAAGCTTTCTTT
size: once; J: TRBJ1-1; D: -; V: TRBV19; CDR3: CASSIARAEAFF; DNA: TGTGCCAGTAGTATAGCTAGGGCCGAAGCTTTCTTT
size: -; J: TRBJ1-2; D: -; V: TRBV5-4; CDR3: CASSREASNYGYTF; DNA: TGTGCCAGCAGCCGTGAGGCTTCTAACTATGGCTACACCTTC
size: -; J: TRBJ1-2; D: -; V: TRBV5-5; CDR3: CASSMGPGLNYGYTF; DNA: TGTGCCAGCAGCATGGGTCCGGGCCTTAACTATGGCTACACCTTC